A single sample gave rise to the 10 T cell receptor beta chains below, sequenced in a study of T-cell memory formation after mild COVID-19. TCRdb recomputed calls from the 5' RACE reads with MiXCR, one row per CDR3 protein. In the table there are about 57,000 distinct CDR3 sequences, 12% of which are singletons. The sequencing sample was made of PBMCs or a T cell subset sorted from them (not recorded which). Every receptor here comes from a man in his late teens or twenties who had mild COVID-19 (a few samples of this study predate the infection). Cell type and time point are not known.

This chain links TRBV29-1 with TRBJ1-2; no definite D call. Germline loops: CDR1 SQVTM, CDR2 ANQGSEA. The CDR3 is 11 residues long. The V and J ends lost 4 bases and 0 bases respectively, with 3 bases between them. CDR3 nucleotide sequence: TGCAGCGTTGGGGCTAACTATGGCTACACCTTC. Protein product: CSVGANYGYTF.

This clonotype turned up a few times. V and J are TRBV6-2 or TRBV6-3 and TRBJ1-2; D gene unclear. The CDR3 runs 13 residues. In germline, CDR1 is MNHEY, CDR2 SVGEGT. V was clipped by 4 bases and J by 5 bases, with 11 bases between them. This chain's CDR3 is CASSSSYKYGYTF. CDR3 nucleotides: TGTGCCAGCAGTTCCTCGTACAAGTATGGCTACACCTTC.

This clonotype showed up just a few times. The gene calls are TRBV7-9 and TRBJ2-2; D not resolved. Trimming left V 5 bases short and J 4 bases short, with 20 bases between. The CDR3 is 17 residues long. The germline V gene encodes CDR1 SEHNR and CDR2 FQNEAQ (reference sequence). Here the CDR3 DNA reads TGTGCCAGCAGCCCCAGTGGGCCCCAGTTGAGCACCGGGGAGCTGTTTTTT. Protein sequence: CASSPSGPQLSTGELFF.

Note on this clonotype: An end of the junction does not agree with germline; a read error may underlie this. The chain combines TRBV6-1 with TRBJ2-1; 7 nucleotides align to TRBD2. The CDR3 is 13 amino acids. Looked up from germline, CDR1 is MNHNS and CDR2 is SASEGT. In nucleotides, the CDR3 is TGTGCCAGCAGTGAAATACCCCAGCGGGGCATAGCTTTC. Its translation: CASSEIPQRGIAF.

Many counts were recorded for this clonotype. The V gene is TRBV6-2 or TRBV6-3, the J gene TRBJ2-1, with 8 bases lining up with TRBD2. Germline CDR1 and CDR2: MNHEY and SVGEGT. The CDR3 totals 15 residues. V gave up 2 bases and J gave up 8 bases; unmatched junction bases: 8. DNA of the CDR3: TGTGCCAGCAGTTACGGTCGGGGGGGCAGGGATGAGCAGTTCTTC. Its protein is CASSYGRGGRDEQFF.

The CDR3 DNA sequence: TGTGCCAGCAGCATTACCGGCGGGGTAAACACCGGGGAGCTGTTTTTT. Its protein is CASSITGGVNTGELFF. The rearrangement uses TRBV7-3 and TRBJ2-2; D may be TRBD2 (6 bases). This CDR3 comprises 16 residues. Germline CDR1 is SGHTA and CDR2 is FQGTGA. The V end was cut by 5 bases, the J end by 2 bases, with 15 bases between.

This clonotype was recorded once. The DNA of the CDR3 is TGCAGTGCTAGAGATAACCGGGGTGGTCAGCCCCAGCATTTT. Amino acid sequence: CSARDNRGGQPQHF. The chain combines TRBV20-1 with TRBJ1-5, with no clear D. The V gene lost 0 bases and the J gene lost 6 bases, with 12 bases spanning the gap. CDR1 is DFQATT and CDR2 is SNEGSKA in the germline V gene (reference sequence). CDR3 length: 14 residues.

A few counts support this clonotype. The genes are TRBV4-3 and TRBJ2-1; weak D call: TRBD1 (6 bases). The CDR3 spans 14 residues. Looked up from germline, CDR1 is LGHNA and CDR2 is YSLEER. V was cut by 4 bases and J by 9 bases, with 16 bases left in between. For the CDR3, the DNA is TGCGCCAGCAGCCGCGACCGACAGGCGGCTGAGCAGTTCTTC. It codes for CASSRDRQAAEQFF.

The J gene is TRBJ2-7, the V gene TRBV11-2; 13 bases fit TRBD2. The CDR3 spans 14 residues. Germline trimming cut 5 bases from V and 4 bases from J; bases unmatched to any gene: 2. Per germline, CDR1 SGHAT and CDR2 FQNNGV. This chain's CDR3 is CASSPGLAGYEQYV. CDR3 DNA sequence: TGTGCCAGCAGCCCGGGACTAGCGGGGTACGAGCAGTACGTC.

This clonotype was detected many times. The CDR3 sequence is CASSFIYSYNEQFF. The CDR3 nucleotides are TGTGCCAGCAGCTTTATTTACTCCTACAATGAGCAGTTCTTC. The chain has TRBV7-2 and TRBJ2-1; D remains unclear. The ends were cut back, 3 bases at V and 0 bases at J, with 6 bases in the middle. This CDR3 region has 14 residues. Per germline, CDR1 SGHTA and CDR2 FQGNSA. Complete variable domain (other parts from reference TRBV7-2 and TRBJ2-1): GAGVSQSPSNKVTEKGKDVELRCDPISGHTALYWYRQSLGQGLEFLIYFQGNSAPDKSGLPSDRFSAERTGGSVSTLTIQRTQQEDSAVYLCASSFIYSYNEQFFGPGTRLTVL.